These T cell receptor beta chains were read from a single sample in a study of shared clonotypes between healthy human individuals. The data were produced by immunoSEQ multiplex PCR, yet TCRdb's version contains in-frame clones alone and is incomplete. Found here are about 1 million clones, roughly 75% of them singletons; the top ten hold about 1.5%. Sequencing was done on a sample of memory CD4+ T cells sorted from blood. Receptors originate from a man younger than 35 in good health. Both conserved end residues are part of each CDR3. D genes are given only for firm matches. Clone size is stated in some rows and not others, as once, few, many or a class when expanded.

TRBJ2-6 TRBV4-1 . . TGCGCCAGCAGCCAAGAGGGGGGCCTGATCTCTGGGGCCAACGTCCTGACTTTC CASSQEGGLISGANVLTF
TRBJ2-2 TRBV7-2 . TRBD2 TGTGCCAGCAGCTGGGAGGGGAGGACCGGGGAGCTGTTTTTT CASSWEGRTGELFF
TRBJ2-6 TRBV5-1 few . TGCGCCAGCAGTCTCTCAGTCCAGCGCTCTGGGGCCAACGTCCTGACTTTC CASSLSVQRSGANVLTF
TRBJ2-7 TRBV5-6 . . TGTGCCAGCAGCTTGTGGGGAGCCACCTACGAGCAGTACTTC CASSLWGATYEQYF
TRBJ1-2 TRBV7-9 . . TGTGCCAGCAGCTTAGCGGCGGCGGGCTATGGCTACACCTTC CASSLAAAGYGYTF
TRBJ1-6 TRBV30 . TRBD1 TGTGCCTGGAGTCTCAGGGGGAATAATTCACCCCTCCACTTT CAWSLRGNNSPLHF
TRBJ2-1 TRBV28 . . TGTGCCAGCAGTTTATTTAAGGGCTCCTACAATGAGCAGTTCTTC CASSLFKGSYNEQFF
TRBJ2-7 TRBV25-1 . . TGTGCCAGCAGTGAATCCAGTAGCGAGCAGTACTTC CASSESSSEQYF
TRBJ1-2 TRBV4-1 . . TGCGCCAGCAGCCAAGAATATGTAGCGGCATCCCGCTATGGCTACACCTTC CASSQEYVAASRYGYTF
TRBJ1-5 TRBV10-3 . . TGTGCCATCAGTTATGACAGGAAAGATCAGCCCCAGCATTTT CAISYDRKDQPQHF
TRBJ1-1 TRBV19 . . TGTGCCAGTAGTATATGGGGGATGGGAGACACTGAAGCTTTCTTT CASSIWGMGDTEAFF
TRBJ2-1 TRBV7-6 few TRBD2 TGTGCCAGCAGCCCCGGACTAGCGGGAGGGTACCTGGAGCAGTTCTTC CASSPGLAGGYLEQFF
TRBJ2-1 TRBV10-2 . TRBD2 TGCGCCAGCAGTGAGTTGGGACTAGCGGGAGGAAATGAGCAGTTCTTC CASSELGLAGGNEQFF
TRBJ2-2 TRBV6-6 . TRBD2 TGTGCCAGCAGTTACAGGCTAGCGGGCACCGGGGAGCTGTTTTTT CASSYRLAGTGELFF
TRBJ1-1 TRBV19 . . TGTGCCAGTAGTACTGAATCAGCCGGAGGCATGAACACTGAAGCTTTCTTT CASSTESAGGMNTEAFF
TRBJ2-3 TRBV28 . TRBD2 TGTGCCAGCAGGGAAGCGGGGAGACTCGCGGATACGCAGTATTTT CASREAGRLADTQYF
TRBJ2-1 TRBV9 . TRBD2 TGTGCCAGCAGCGAAATAGCGGGGAACTACAATGAGCAGTTCTTC CASSEIAGNYNEQFF
TRBJ1-2 TRBV9 few . TGTGCCAGCAGCGTATCAGGGAGACCTAACTATGGCTACACCTTC CASSVSGRPNYGYTF
TRBJ2-2 TRBV2 . TRBD1 TGTGCCAGCAGTGAAGTCAGGGGGACCGGGGAGCTGTTTTTT CASSEVRGTGELFF
TRBJ1-2 TRBV6-5 . . TGTGCCAGCAGTTACTCGATATCCAGGGCGGCTGGCTACACCTTC CASSYSISRAAGYTF
TRBJ2-1 TRBV6-6 . . TGTGCCAGCAGCCGCGACTGGAGTGAGCAGTTCTTC CASSRDWSEQFF
TRBJ1-5 TRBV5-6 . . TGTGCCAGCAGCTCCCAGACGATAATTAATCAGCCCCAGCATTTT CASSSQTIINQPQHF
TRBJ2-7 TRBV5-1 . TRBD1 TGCGCCAGCAGCTTGGAAGACAGGGGGCTTTACGAGCAGTACTTC CASSLEDRGLYEQYF
TRBJ2-7 TRBV4-3 once . TGCGCCAGCAGCCAAGATAAGGGCAACTACGAGCAGTACTTC CASSQDKGNYEQYF
TRBJ1-6 TRBV19 . TRBD1 TGTGCCAGTAGTCCCCGGGACAGGGAGAGAAATTCACCCCTCCACTTT CASSPRDRERNSPLHF
TRBJ1-5 TRBV23-1 . . TGCGCCAGCAGTCAATCGTGGGGGTCCCTTAGCAATCAGCCCCAGCATTTT CASSQSWGSLSNQPQHF
TRBJ1-5 TRBV7-2 once . TGTGCCAGCAGCTCCGGAAGATCCCAGCATTTT CASSSGRSQHF
TRBJ2-7 TRBV5-1 once TRBD2 TGCGCCAGCAGCTTGGAGACTAGCGGGAACTACGAGCAGTACTTC CASSLETSGNYEQYF
TRBJ2-1 TRBV6-1 . . TGTGCCAGCAGTGAGTCTCCCGGGGCTCTGAATGAGCAGTTCTTC CASSESPGALNEQFF
TRBJ2-3 TRBV27 . . TGTGCCAGCAGCACCACTACCGATACGCAGTATTTT CASSTTTDTQYF
TRBJ2-7 TRBV6-5 . TRBD1 TGTGCCAGCAGAACCGACAGGGCCTCCTACGAGCAGTACTTC CASRTDRASYEQYF
TRBJ1-1 TRBV18 . . TGTGCCAGCTCACCACCAGGGGAGAAGAACACTGAAGCTTTCTTT CASSPPGEKNTEAFF
TRBJ2-1 TRBV7-2 . TRBD2 TGTGCCAGCAGCTTAGCGGGGGGGTGGTACAATGAGCAGTTCTTC CASSLAGGWYNEQFF
TRBJ1-6 TRBV5-6 . . TGTGCCAGCAGTTCATCCGGGACCGAGTTGGCGCCCCTCCACTTT CASSSSGTELAPLHF
TRBJ2-3 TRBV18 . . TGTGCCAGCTCACCATTAGACTCCAACCTAGGTACGCAGTATTTT CASSPLDSNLGTQYF
TRBJ1-6 TRBV5-1 . . TGCGCCAGCAGCTTGGCCGTGAATTCACCCCTCCACTTT CASSLAVNSPLHF
TRBJ2-5 TRBV28 few TRBD2 TGTGCCAGCAATCTCTCGGGGGGGCGTATAAAGGAGACCCAGTACTTC CASNLSGGRIKETQYF
TRBJ1-1 TRBV30 . . TGTGCCTGGAGCCCGTCTAGGACTTTCTTT CAWSPSRTFF
TRBJ2-1 TRBV10-3 once TRBD1 TGTGCCATCAGTGAGGAAGACAGGGATTTTAATGAGCAGTTCTTC CAISEEDRDFNEQFF
TRBJ1-6 TRBV30 few . TGTGCCTGGAGGTTCCCGGGACGGACAACTTCACCCCTCCACTTT CAWRFPGRTTSPLHF
TRBJ1-5 TRBV10-2 . . TGCGCCAGCAGGGAAGCAGGGGTCGATCAGCCCCAGCATTTT CASREAGVDQPQHF
TRBJ2-7 TRBV7-2 . TRBD2 TGTGCCAGCAGCCTCGGACAGCCGGGACTAGTCTACGAGCAGTACTTC CASSLGQPGLVYEQYF
TRBJ1-3 TRBV2 . . TGTGCCAGCAGAAGTCAGGTCTCTGGAAACACCATATATTTT CASRSQVSGNTIYF
TRBJ1-4 TRBV5-1 . . TGCGCCAGCAGCTCGACACCAGCAACTAATGAAAAACTGTTTTTT CASSSTPATNEKLFF
TRBJ1-5 TRBV11-2 . . TGTGCCAATCCCGGGGGCGGCAATCAGCCCCAGCATTTT CANPGGGNQPQHF
TRBJ2-3 TRBV7-6 . . TGTGCCAGCAGCTTCTCGATGGATACGCAGTATTTT CASSFSMDTQYF
TRBJ1-1 TRBV5-6 . . TGTGCCAGCGCCATCCGAGGGGCCAGTAGTGAAGCTTTCTTT CASAIRGASSEAFF
TRBJ2-1 TRBV28 . TRBD1 TGTGCCAGCAGTTTGCTTCAGGGGGCGAATGAGCAGTTCTTC CASSLLQGANEQFF
TRBJ2-2 TRBV6-1 . . TGTGCCAGCAGTGAGGGGACGGGGGGCCTTGAGCTGTTTTTT CASSEGTGGLELFF